This TCR beta chain was sequenced during a study of blood T cell repertoires in COVID-19. Study information: There were acute and convalescent COVID-19 samples, and they came from the United States, Italy and Spain. The cDNA or gDNA used as material had been derived from T cells, B-cell-depleted T cells, or PBMCs.

Across 20 to 25 US areas, participants ranged in age from roughly 18 to 95 years. Categorization into cohorts depended on clinical history that participants reported. Data came from immunoSEQ multiplex PCR; TCRdb stores just in-frame clones and leaves some out. The sample includes 150,000 to 200,000 clones, around three quarters seen only once; the top ten take roughly a sixth. Trimming removed 8 bases from V and 7 bases from J, with 15 bases in between. Per germline, CDR1 MDHEN and CDR2 SYDVKM. This CDR3 is 14 amino acids long. This clonotype was sampled from a woman between 50 and 59 years old with acute COVID-19. Sample: PBMCs or T cells enriched from blood (not recorded which). The chain uses TRBV28 and TRBJ1-6; possibly TRBD1 for D (5 bases). CDR3 bases: TGTGCCAGCTCTATCCACCAGGGAAATTCACCCCTCCACTTT. It codes for CASSIHQGNSPLHF.